The 5 T cell receptor beta chains listed next were all sequenced from one sample in a study of T-cell memory formation after mild COVID-19. TCRdb independently ran MiXCR on the 5' RACE reads; one entry per CDR3 protein. The repertoire holds approximately 260,000 distinct CDR3 sequences, with more than 15% as singletons. Material for sequencing was PBMCs or a T cell subset sorted from them (not recorded which). All receptors derive from a man between 18 and 35 years old who had mild COVID-19 (a few samples of this study predate the infection). Cell type and time point are not known.

V usage is TRBV11-3 and J usage is TRBJ1-1; D not resolved. The CDR3 runs 13 residues. V was trimmed by 5 bases and J by 10 bases, leaving 17 bases between them. Germline V gene sequence: CDR1 SGHNT, CDR2 YENEEA. In DNA form, the CDR3 reads TGTGCCAGCAGCAGTGATAGGGAATCTACAGCTTTCTTT. This translates into CASSSDRESTAFF. The entire variable domain, with the rest obtained from reference TRBV11-3 and TRBJ1-1, is as follows: EAGVVQSPRYKIIEKKQPVAFWCNPISGHNTLYWYLQNLGQGPELLIRYENEEAVDDSQLPKDRFSAERLKGVDSTLKIQPAELGDSAVYLCASSSDRESTAFFGQGTRLTVV.

This clonotype was seen ten or more times. This chain links TRBV9 with TRBJ2-3, with D tentatively TRBD2 (5 bases). The CDR3 is made up of 14 amino acids. CDR1 is SGDLS and CDR2 is YYNGEE in the germline V gene. V was trimmed by 2 bases and J by 2 bases, leaving 9 bases between them. The CDR3 loop is CASSVSGSTDTQYF. CDR3 nucleotides: TGTGCCAGCAGCGTTTCGGGGTCCACAGATACGCAGTATTTT.

This clonotype showed up just a few times. This chain links TRBV4-1 with TRBJ2-3; 9 nucleotides line up with TRBD2. CDR1 and CDR2 from the germline V gene are MGHRA and YSYEKL. The CDR3 covers 19 residues. V trimming: 2 bases; J trimming: 2 bases; junction bases outside the gene matches: 14. The CDR3 DNA sequence: TGCGCCAGCAGCCAACGCCTTACCACGACTAGCGGTATCACAGATACGCAGTATTTT. Translating gives CASSQRLTTTSGITDTQYF.

The gene calls are TRBV11-2 and TRBJ2-7; 8 bases are shared with TRBD2. V lost 10 bases, J lost 2 bases, and 10 bases stayed unmatched. The CDR3 is made up of 14 amino acids. The germline V gene encodes CDR1 SGHAT and CDR2 FQNNGV. The CDR3 DNA reads as TGTGCCACCGGTTCGGGGGGGTTGCCCTACGAGCAGTACTTC. This translates into CATGSGGLPYEQYF.

This rearrangement joins TRBV2 to TRBJ1-5; the D is unclear. The CDR3 extends over 15 amino acids. Trimming took 6 bases from V and 7 from J, leaving 19 bases between them. CDR1 and CDR2 from the germline V gene are SNHLY and FYNNEI. The CDR3 loop reads CASSRTSSLGQPQHF. Written as DNA, the CDR3 is TGTGCCAGCAGCCGCACCTCAAGTTTGGGGCAGCCCCAGCATTTT.